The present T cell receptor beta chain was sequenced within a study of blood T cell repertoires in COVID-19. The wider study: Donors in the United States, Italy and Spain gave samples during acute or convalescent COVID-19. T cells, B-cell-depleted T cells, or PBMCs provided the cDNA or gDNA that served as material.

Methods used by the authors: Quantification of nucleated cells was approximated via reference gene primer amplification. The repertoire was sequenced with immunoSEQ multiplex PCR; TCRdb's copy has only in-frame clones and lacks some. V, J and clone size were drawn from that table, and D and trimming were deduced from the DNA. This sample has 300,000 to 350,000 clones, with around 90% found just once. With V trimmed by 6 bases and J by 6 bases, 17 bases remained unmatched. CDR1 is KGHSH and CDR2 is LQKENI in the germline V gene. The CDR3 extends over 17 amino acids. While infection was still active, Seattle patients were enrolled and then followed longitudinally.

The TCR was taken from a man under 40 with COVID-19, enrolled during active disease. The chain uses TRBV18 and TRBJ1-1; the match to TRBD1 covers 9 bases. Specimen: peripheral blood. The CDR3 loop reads CASSPNRGHESGAEAFF. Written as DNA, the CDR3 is TGTGCCAGCTCGCCTAACAGGGGGCACGAATCGGGGGCTGAAGCTTTCTTT.